This T cell receptor beta chain was identified during a study of beta chain features in type 1 diabetes. Every donor had blood drawn once into heparin, roughly 0.11 L on average. Sorting with CD45RO/CCR7/CD25/CD127/CD95/CD27 yielded naive, central memory, regulatory and stem-like memory CD4+ cells. Each sorted fraction was over 98% pure. The ends lost 2 bases at V and 4 bases at J; junction bases unmatched: 8. CDR1 is SGHTA, CDR2 FQGTGA, per germline. There are 15 residues in the CDR3. Study observations and caveats: When Type 1 diabetes patients were examined, their TCRB CDR3s proved moderately but significantly shorter in all four CD4+ subsets.

cDNA synthesis used the whole RNA isolate, giving expressed TCRB sequences. Sequenced by immunoSEQ multiplex PCR; TCRdb stores in-frame clones only, minus some. The repertoire holds nearly 350,000 clones, with 8% as singletons. This clone was seen at least ten times. The target antigen is unknown. The TCR was taken from a woman aged 18-29 years in good health. Sequencing was carried out using central memory CD4+ T cells from blood. V is TRBV7-3 and J is TRBJ2-7; TRBD2 matches 7 bases. The CDR3 nucleotides are TGTGCCAGCAGCTTAGCCCCGGGAGGTCGATACGAGCAGTACTTC. As protein: CASSLAPGGRYEQYF.